This TCR beta chain was retrieved from a study of vaccination and CD4 T cells after COVID-19. Study overall: Six males and four females, two Hispanic, made up the convalescents.

This clonotype is medium-sized. Its antigen is not known. Sequencing of the DNA from cultured CD4+ T cells was carried out with the Oncomine TCR Beta short-read assay. Genomic DNA was isolated from CD4+ T cells that had been cultured. TCRdb independently ran MiXCR on the PCR reads; one entry per CDR3 protein. This sample carries roughly 17,000 distinct CDR3 sequences, about 40% of them seen once, and the ten largest clones take under 15%. As for treatment: approximately 10-day PBMC culture with coronavirus spike peptide pools or control peptides (ViraFEST assay). Sample: CD4+ T cells from blood, cultured in vitro. The TCR was taken from a human donor who had recovered from COVID-19.

The CDR3 here is CSAKYGRGSYSNQPQHF. CDR3 DNA sequence: TGCAGTGCCAAATATGGAAGGGGGAGCTATAGCAATCAGCCCCAGCATTTT. The chain couples TRBV20-1 to TRBJ1-5, with a possible D match to TRBD1 (6 bases). Trimming removed 6 bases from V and 0 bases from J, with 21 bases in between. Per the germline V gene, CDR1 is DFQATT and CDR2 is SNEGSKA (reference sequence). The CDR3 consists of 17 residues.